This TCR beta chain was sequenced for a study of blood T cell repertoires in COVID-19. About the study: Italy, Spain and the United States were the sources of the convalescent and acute COVID-19 samples. Sources were T cells, B-cell-depleted T cells, or PBMCs; the material itself was cDNA or gDNA.

As handled by the study authors: Amplification of reference gene primers provided the estimated nucleated cell counts. Some clones are missing from TCRdb's copy, which holds only in-frame ones; the method was immunoSEQ multiplex PCR. V and J calls plus clone size are reproduced from that table; the DNA served to infer D and trimming. The table records more than 15,000 clones, under 95% of them present only once. The CDR3 loop spans 14 amino acids. J gave up 2 bases and V 6 bases, and 4 bases lay outside the gene matches. In germline, CDR1 is MGHRA, CDR2 YSYEKL. The chain has TRBV4-1 and TRBJ2-1, with 7 bases that match TRBD2. This receptor was identified in a human donor in a cohort sampled during active COVID-19. Sample: peripheral blood. CDR3 sequence reads: CASRPSGPYNEQFF. CDR3 sequence (DNA): TGCGCCAGCAGACCTAGCGGACCCTACAATGAGCAGTTCTTC.